These 16 T cell receptor beta chains share one sample of origin, sequenced in a study of cytotoxic CD8 clonotypes in ibrutinib-treated CLL. Data came from immunoSEQ multiplex PCR; TCRdb stores just in-frame clones and leaves some out. The sample has some 80,000 clones, 70% to 80% seen once. Specimen: PBMCs, collected after 12 months of ibrutinib treatment. All receptors derive from a human donor with chronic lymphocytic leukemia.

This chain links TRBV15 with TRBJ2-7; 7 nucleotides align to TRBD2. Trimming removed 0 bases from V and 6 bases from J; junction bases left unmatched: 5. This CDR3 spans 14 amino acids. Germline loops: CDR1 LNHNV, CDR2 YYDKDF (reference sequence). CDR3 residues: CATSRERGIPEQYF. The CDR3 DNA sequence: TGTGCCACCAGCAGAGAGCGGGGGATCCCCGAGCAGTACTTC.

The chain combines TRBV11-1 with TRBJ1-3; no definite D call. V was cut by 0 bases and J by 0 bases, with 3 bases left in between. This CDR3 is 14 amino acids long. Germline CDR1 SGHAT, CDR2 FQDESV (reference sequence). The CDR3 nucleotides read TGTGCCAGCAGCTTAGCGGTCTCTGGAAACACCATATATTTT. Its protein product is CASSLAVSGNTIYF.

This chain uses TRBV15 with TRBJ2-3, with 7 positions matching TRBD1. Losses at the gene ends were 3 bases for V and 1 base for J; bases not matched to a gene: 4. This CDR3 is 15 amino acids long. CDR1 and CDR2 (germline): LNHNV, YYDKDF (reference sequence). CDR3 sequence (DNA): TGTGCCACCAGCAGGGGACAGCTACGCACAGATACGCAGTATTTT. Translating gives CATSRGQLRTDTQYF.

The chain uses TRBV28 and TRBJ2-7, with 9 bases that match TRBD2. CDR3 length: 15 amino acids. Looked up from germline, CDR1 is MDHEN and CDR2 is SYDVKM. V was clipped by 6 bases and J by 4 bases; unmatched bases: 10. The CDR3 sequence is CASSRGGGNPYEQYF. The DNA for the CDR3 is TGTGCCAGCAGCCGCGGGGGGGGGAACCCATACGAGCAGTACTTC.

The chain links TRBV30 to TRBJ1-1; D unresolved. Between the trimmed V and J ends, which lost 3 bases and 6 bases, there was a span of 14 bases. The CDR3 runs 13 residues. From germline, CDR1 is GTSNPN and CDR2 SVGIG (reference sequence). Written as DNA, the CDR3 is TGTGCCTGGAGCCCCCTTTCCGGGGCTGAAGCTTTCTTT. This gives the protein CAWSPLSGAEAFF.

The chain links TRBV5-4 to TRBJ1-2, with 10 bases aligning to TRBD1. The CDR3 consists of 13 residues. The junction had 5 bases not matched to a gene; V was cut back by 4 bases and J by 8 bases. Per germline, CDR1 SGHNT and CDR2 YYREEE (reference sequence). For the CDR3, the DNA is TGTGCCAGCAGCCACGACAGGGGGCTGGGCTACACCTTC. Its protein is CASSHDRGLGYTF.

This sequence joins TRBV6-6 and TRBJ1-1; D remains unclear. Deletions cut 2 bases from V and 1 base from J, with 11 bases between. Per germline, CDR1 MNHNY and CDR2 SVGAGI (reference sequence). The CDR3 length is 15 residues. The CDR3 spells CASSYLRGKNTEAFF. The CDR3 DNA sequence: TGTGCCAGCAGTTACCTACGTGGAAAGAACACTGAAGCTTTCTTT.

The chain couples TRBV6-5 to TRBJ1-6; the match to TRBD1 covers 7 bases. CDR3 length equals 14 residues. CDR1 is MNHEY, CDR2 SVGAGI, per germline. V trimming: 5 bases; J trimming: 4 bases; junction bases outside the gene matches: 2. The CDR3 nucleotides are TGTGCCAGCAGTCGACAGGGTTATAATTCACCCCTCCACTTT. Encoded protein: CASSRQGYNSPLHF.

The rearrangement uses TRBV10-1 and TRBJ2-7; D is perhaps TRBD2 (6 bases). The CDR3 spans 15 residues. V was pared by 0 bases and J by 4 bases, with 13 bases between. Germline values: CDR1 WNHNN, CDR2 SYGVQD (reference sequence). In DNA, the CDR3 is TGCGCCAGCAGTGAGTCTGGGGGAGGCACTTACGAGCAGTACTTC. Translation gives CASSESGGGTYEQYF.

The V and J genes are TRBV19 and TRBJ2-2; the match to TRBD1 covers 9 bases. CDR1 and CDR2 (germline): LNHDA, SQIVND (reference sequence). V trimming: 7 bases; J trimming: 6 bases; junction bases outside the gene matches: 12. This CDR3 comprises 16 residues. The CDR3 DNA reads as TGTGCCAGTACCAAACTACCCGGGACAGGGCCCGGGGAGCTGTTTTTT. The encoded protein is CASTKLPGTGPGELFF.

V usage is TRBV18 and J usage is TRBJ2-5; tentatively, D is TRBD2 (5 bases). The CDR3 consists of 11 residues. V lost 6 bases to trimming and J lost 5 bases, with 7 bases between them. Per germline, CDR1 KGHSH and CDR2 LQKENI. The CDR3 sequence: CASSRGETQYF. The CDR3 DNA reads as TGTGCCAGCTCTCGCGGGGAGACCCAGTACTTC.

The chain has TRBV6-6 and TRBJ1-1; D uncertain. The V end lost 0 bases, the J end lost 11 bases, and 16 bases lay between the germline ends. The V gene's germline CDR1 is MNHNY and CDR2 SVGAGI (reference sequence). This CDR3 has 14 amino acids. Written as DNA, the CDR3 is TGTGCCAGCAGTTACTCGACTCGTCGAGTGTATGCTTTCTTT. Translation: CASSYSTRRVYAFF.

The chain couples TRBV7-2 to TRBJ1-5; 8 nucleotides line up with TRBD1. Germline V CDR1 and CDR2: SGHTA, FQGNSA. The CDR3 totals 14 residues. V was pared by 5 bases and J by 5 bases, with 5 bases of the junction left unmatched. This chain's CDR3 is CASSAYRGDQPQHF. The CDR3 region has the DNA TGTGCCAGCAGCGCCTACAGGGGGGATCAGCCCCAGCATTTT.

The chain has TRBV28 and TRBJ1-2; 10 bases are shared with TRBD1. This CDR3 is built from 18 residues. V lost 6 bases, J lost 4 bases, and 17 bases stayed unmatched. Germline V lookup: CDR1 MDHEN, CDR2 SYDVKM. CDR3 loop: CASRLPGQGIQLTYGYTF. The CDR3 DNA sequence: TGTGCCAGCAGGCTACCGGGACAGGGGATCCAATTGACCTATGGCTACACCTTC.

The chain employs TRBV10-3 and TRBJ2-6; no firm D call. Germline V CDR1 and CDR2: ENHRY, SYGVKD. CDR3 length: 17 amino acids. V lost 6 bases and J lost 0, with 15 bases in between. CDR3 in DNA: TGTGCCATCAGCCCCGGGCAGGCAGACTCTGGGGCCAACGTCCTGACTTTC. It specifies CAISPGQADSGANVLTF.

This clone came up once. The chain links TRBV6-5 to TRBJ2-1; 12 bases fit TRBD1. The J segment lost 6 bases and the V segment lost 2 bases, leaving 2 bases of the junction unmatched. The CDR3 loop spans 15 amino acids. Germline loops: CDR1 MNHEY, CDR2 SVGAGI. The CDR3 here is CASSYGTGGLNEQFF. The DNA of the CDR3 is TGTGCCAGCAGTTACGGGACAGGGGGCCTCAATGAGCAGTTCTTC.